The 21 T cell receptor beta chains given below trace back to one sample, sequenced in a study of T cell responses to AZD1222 COVID-19 vaccine. Assay used: immunoSEQ multiplex PCR; TCRdb lists only in-frame clones, some missing. The sample lists 95,000 to 130,000 clones, roughly 88% occurring once. The material was peripheral blood, obtained on day 0 of MenACWY control vaccination. These receptors all come from an adult in good health.

This sequence joins TRBV6-2 or TRBV6-3 and TRBJ1-1; D perhaps matches TRBD1 (5 bases). Germline CDR1 is MNHEY and CDR2 is SVGEGT. The length of the CDR3 is 19 residues. Trimming removed 2 bases at V and 1 base at J, with 23 bases between. CDR3 residues: CASSYGGRVVGGWNTEAFF. The DNA for the CDR3 is TGTGCCAGCAGTTACGGAGGGAGGGTGGTGGGGGGATGGAACACTGAAGCTTTCTTT.

V and J are TRBV12-5 and TRBJ2-5; 8 bases agree with TRBD1. This CDR3 has 14 residues. With V trimmed by 6 bases and J by 2 bases, 5 bases remained unmatched. Germline-derived CDR1 and CDR2 are LGHNT and FRNRAP. The CDR3 sequence is CASGPGQGQETQYF. CDR3 DNA: TGTGCTAGTGGCCCAGGACAGGGACAAGAGACCCAGTACTTC.

The rearrangement links TRBV11-2 to TRBJ2-5; D ambiguous. The CDR3 covers 13 residues. V was pared by 7 bases and J by 5 bases, with 14 bases between. Looked up from germline, CDR1 is SGHAT and CDR2 is FQNNGV. CDR3 sequence (DNA): TGTGCCAGCACCTTTTTGAGGACCGAGACCCAGTACTTC. It is translated as CASTFLRTETQYF.

The CDR3 coding sequence is TGTGCCAGCAGCCTCAGACAGGGGGGGAGAAACACCATATATTTT. It translates to CASSLRQGGRNTIYF. The V and J genes are TRBV3-1 (or the pseudogene TRBV3-2) and TRBJ1-3; 9 bases are a match to TRBD1. J was trimmed by 5 bases and V by 4 bases; bases with no gene match: 6. The CDR3 sequence is 15 residues long. The germline V gene encodes CDR1 LGHDT and CDR2 YNNKEL (reference sequence).

The J gene is TRBJ1-2, the V gene TRBV28; possibly TRBD1 for D (6 bases). The germline V and J ends were trimmed by 5 bases and 0 bases, with 13 bases remaining between them. Germline CDR1 is MDHEN and CDR2 is SYDVKM. CDR3 length: 15 amino acids. The CDR3 loop reads CASSETGGTNYGYTF. As DNA, the CDR3 is TGTGCCAGCAGTGAGACAGGCGGGACTAACTATGGCTACACCTTC.

The chain couples TRBV6-2 or TRBV6-3 to TRBJ1-1; 9 bases agree with TRBD1. The CDR3 extends over 16 amino acids. The V gene's germline CDR1 is MNHEY and CDR2 SVGEGT. J was trimmed by 5 bases and V by 0 bases; bases with no gene match: 7. CDR3 in amino acids: CASSYSATGGGTEAFF. CDR3 nucleotide sequence: TGTGCCAGCAGTTACTCGGCGACAGGGGGAGGGACTGAAGCTTTCTTT.

The genes are TRBV7-6 and TRBJ1-2, with D perhaps matching TRBD1 (5 bases). V lost 1 base to trimming and J lost 8 bases, with 14 bases between them. The CDR3 is made up of 14 amino acids. The V gene's germline CDR1 is SGHVS and CDR2 FNYEAQ. This CDR3 reads CASSLDTGGAGYTF. The CDR3 DNA reads as TGTGCCAGCAGCTTAGATACGGGGGGTGCGGGCTACACCTTC.

The rearrangement uses TRBV6-5 and TRBJ1-2, with D perhaps matching TRBD1 (6 bases). Deletions cut 1 base from V and 7 bases from J, with 19 bases between. CDR1 and CDR2 from the germline V gene are MNHEY and SVGAGI. The CDR3 covers 16 residues. The CDR3 region is CASSYYNRDPARGYTF. The CDR3 DNA reads TGTGCCAGCAGTTACTATAACAGGGACCCGGCCCGTGGCTACACCTTC.

V usage is TRBV7-8 and J usage is TRBJ1-1; D is unresolved. Germline CDR1 reads SGHVS; CDR2 reads FQNEAQ. The ends were cut back, 5 bases at V and 7 bases at J, with 11 bases in the middle. The CDR3 sequence is 12 residues long. Here the CDR3 reads CASSQKSYEAFF. The CDR3, as DNA: TGTGCCAGCAGCCAAAAAAGTTATGAAGCTTTCTTT.

The chain employs TRBV21-1 and TRBJ2-1; the listed D gene, TRBD1, was not tested against the DNA. TRBV21-1 is reported as a pseudogene. The CDR3 sequence is 16 residues long. The CDR3 sequence is CASSKTWGGRANEQFF. In DNA, the CDR3 is TGTGCCAGCAGCAAAACATGGGGCGGCAGGGCCAATGAGCAGTTCTTC.

The rearrangement joins TRBV5-1 to TRBJ1-6; 12 nucleotides line up with TRBD1. Germline CDR1 SGHRS, CDR2 YFSETQ. With V trimmed by 4 bases and J by 6 bases, 5 bases remained unmatched. This CDR3 spans 16 amino acids. The CDR3 DNA follows: TGCGCCAGCAGCAGGGGACAGGGGGCTCGTAATTCACCCCTCCACTTT. Its protein is CASSRGQGARNSPLHF.

The V gene is TRBV27, the J gene TRBJ2-7, with 12 bases lining up with TRBD1. Trimming removed 8 bases from V and 6 bases from J; junction bases left unmatched: 8. This CDR3 comprises 14 residues. Germline V gives CDR1 MNHEY, CDR2 SMNVEV (reference sequence). CDR3 DNA: TGTGCCAGCCAGGGACAGGGGGCGCTCGGCGAGCAGTACTTC. Its translation is CASQGQGALGEQYF.

This clone was detected once. The chain links TRBV28 to TRBJ1-5; D is unresolved. The germline V and J ends were trimmed by 10 bases and 0 bases, with 16 bases remaining between them. Germline loops: CDR1 MDHEN, CDR2 SYDVKM. The CDR3 consists of 15 residues. CDR3 region: CATQKESGSNQPQHF. The CDR3 DNA follows: TGTGCCACCCAGAAGGAGTCTGGTAGCAATCAGCCCCAGCATTTT.

This clone was seen only once. The chain has TRBV19 and TRBJ1-1; unclear D gene. This CDR3 comprises 13 residues. V lost 11 bases to trimming and J lost 1 base, with 14 bases between them. Germline lookup yields CDR1 LNHDA and CDR2 SQIVND (reference sequence). CDR3 nucleotides: TGTGCCCTCCGGGCGGGTTGGAACACTGAAGCTTTCTTT. This codes for CALRAGWNTEAFF.

This chain connects TRBV6-6 to TRBJ1-3; D is unresolved. The V and J ends lost 0 bases and 4 bases respectively, with 13 bases between them. The CDR3 is 16 amino acids. Germline V CDR1 and CDR2: MNHNY, SVGAGI (reference sequence). CDR3 bases: TGTGCCAGCAGTTACTCGAGTGTGTGGTCCGGAAACACCATATATTTT. As protein: CASSYSSVWSGNTIYF.

The CDR3, as DNA: TGTGCCAGCAGCTTAGCGGGGTCTCAGCCCCAGCATTTT. Translating gives CASSLAGSQPQHF. The chain employs TRBV7-2 and TRBJ1-5; D unresolved. The CDR3 is 13 residues long. CDR1 and CDR2 from the germline V gene are SGHTA and FQGNSA. Trimming took off 0 bases at V and 6 bases at J, with 6 bases between the two ends.

This clone has just one count. This chain uses TRBV28 with TRBJ2-1; 8 positions agree with TRBD1. J gave up 8 bases and V 3 bases, and 27 bases lay outside the gene matches. The CDR3 sequence is 21 residues long. The germline gives CDR1 MDHEN, CDR2 SYDVKM. CDR3 protein: CASSFGAGQTWTGKGHDEQFF. The CDR3, as DNA: TGTGCCAGCAGTTTCGGTGCCGGTCAGACCTGGACAGGGAAGGGGCACGATGAGCAGTTCTTC.

The V and J genes are TRBV5-8 and TRBJ1-2; 7 bases fit TRBD1. V was clipped by 4 bases and J by 2 bases; unmatched bases: 8. The CDR3 runs to 15 residues. Germline V lookup: CDR1 SGHTS, CDR2 YDEGEE. The CDR3 DNA reads TGTGCCAGCAGCCCCTGGACAGGAGTAAACTATGGCTACACCTTC. The encoded protein is CASSPWTGVNYGYTF.

The chain couples TRBV9 to TRBJ2-2; D uncertain. Looked up from germline, CDR1 is SGDLS and CDR2 is YYNGEE. Trimming removed 0 bases from V and 0 bases from J, with 6 bases in between. The CDR3 covers 15 residues. CDR3 nucleotide sequence: TGTGCCAGCAGCGTAGGCAGTTCGAACACCGGGGAGCTGTTTTTT. This gives the protein CASSVGSSNTGELFF.

About this clone itself: Other DNA sequences within the sample encode an identical CDR3. The chain employs TRBV27 and TRBJ2-7, with D perhaps TRBD1 (6 bases). Germline loops: CDR1 MNHEY, CDR2 SMNVEV (reference sequence). The ends were cut back, 3 bases at V and 2 bases at J, with 17 bases in the middle. This CDR3 has 16 residues. CDR3 protein: CASSFSSGHLTYEQYF. The CDR3 DNA reads as TGTGCCAGCAGTTTTTCCTCGGGACACCTCACCTACGAGCAGTACTTC.

This clone was seen a single time. V gene TRBV6-1 combines with J gene TRBJ1-1; D not resolved. The CDR3 runs 15 residues. CDR1 MNHNS and CDR2 SASEGT come from the germline V gene. Trimming removed 3 bases from V and 4 bases from J, with 15 bases in between. The CDR3 DNA sequence: TGTGCCAGCAGTGAGATGTTGAGGTTGGCCACTGAAGCTTTCTTT. Its translation is CASSEMLRLATEAFF.